This T cell receptor (beta chain) originates from a study of cytomegalovirus exposure and HLA in healthy donors. Study-level background: Some 87 million unique TCRs from HLA-typed donors were held in an early release of data.

PCR primers comprised 60 Vbeta and 13 Jbeta primers. Measured with immunoSEQ multiplex PCR; TCRdb has only the in-frame clones, and not every one. The data show 170,000 or so clones, around 80% seen once. This clone was seen only once. The V gene's germline CDR1 is SEHNR and CDR2 FQNEAQ (reference sequence). Trimming at V came to 4 bases and at J to 5 bases, leaving 9 bases not matched to a gene. The CDR3 is made up of 15 amino acids. The receptor comes from a man younger than 45 in good health and CMV-seropositive. The sequenced sample consisted of PBMCs. The chain carries TRBV7-9 and TRBJ1-1, with TRBD1 matching 8 bases. CDR3 sequence reads: CASSSGQGQRTEAFF. CDR3 DNA: TGTGCCAGCAGCTCCGGACAGGGCCAACGGACTGAAGCTTTCTTT.